These 8 T cell receptor beta chains were sequenced from one sample in a study of vaccination effects on CD4 cells after COVID-19. The culture ran for 10 to 11 days, and then CD4+ T cells were isolated. For these receptors, no antigen is known. Libraries were prepared by immunoSEQ multiplex PCR; TCRdb keeps only in-frame clonotypes and omits some of them. Of almost 40,000 clones listed, 82% are singletons. Specimen: CD4+ T cells from PBMCs cultured without peptide, collected before COVID-19 vaccination. The receptors come from a human donor who received a COVID-19 vaccine.

CDR3 residues: CASSFDSAPYNEQFF. The CDR3 DNA reads TGTGCCAGCAGCTTCGACAGTGCCCCCTACAATGAGCAGTTCTTC. The chain recombines TRBV7-6 with TRBJ2-1, with D perhaps matching TRBD1 (5 bases). This CDR3 has 15 amino acids. Germline assignment: CDR1 SGHVS and CDR2 FNYEAQ. The V end lost 3 bases, the J end lost 2 bases, and 11 bases lay between the germline ends.

The V call is TRBV7-3, the J call TRBJ2-5; D possibly corresponds to TRBD2 (6 bases). CDR1 and CDR2 (germline): SGHTA, FQGTGA. V shed 5 bases and J shed 2 bases, with 12 bases lying between them. The CDR3 has 14 amino acids. As DNA, the CDR3 is TGTGCCAGCAGCCTAGGTCGGGGGCAAGAGACCCAGTACTTC. Protein product: CASSLGRGQETQYF.

For this clone: Sequence at one end of the junction differs from germline and may be a read error. The chain uses TRBV11-2 and TRBJ1-4, with D unresolved. Per the germline V gene, CDR1 is SGHAT and CDR2 is FQNNGV. This CDR3 spans 14 amino acids. CDR3 loop: CASSLDNTSEKLFF. As DNA, the CDR3 is TGTGCCAGCAGCTTAGACAACACTAGTGAAAAACTGTTTTTT.

The chain couples TRBV24-1 to TRBJ2-1; no reliable D call. Trimming pared 1 base from V and 4 bases from J, leaving 13 bases between. Germline values: CDR1 KGHDR, CDR2 SFDVKD. The CDR3 contains 16 residues. The DNA for the CDR3 is TGTGCCACCAGTGATTTTGAGGCGGATTCTTACAATGAGCAGTTCTTC. Protein sequence: CATSDFEADSYNEQFF.

This rearrangement joins TRBV9 to TRBJ2-3; D is uncertain. Germline values: CDR1 SGDLS, CDR2 YYNGEE. With 2 bases removed from V and 5 bases from J, the gap between germline ends came to 9 bases. The CDR3 covers 13 residues. The CDR3 region is CASSVFQEDTQYF. The DNA for the CDR3 is TGTGCCAGCAGCGTCTTTCAGGAAGATACGCAGTATTTT.

The chain has TRBV18 and TRBJ1-4; D call uncertain. The CDR3 is made up of 14 amino acids. Germline V CDR1 and CDR2: KGHSH, LQKENI. Trimming removed 4 bases at V and 5 bases at J, with 11 bases between. For the CDR3, the DNA is TGTGCCAGCTCACGCGGCATCTTAAATGAAAAACTGTTTTTT. Translating it yields CASSRGILNEKLFF.

This clone was observed a handful of times. The rearrangement joins TRBV9 to TRBJ1-3, with no clear D. In germline, CDR1 is SGDLS, CDR2 YYNGEE. The CDR3 loop spans 13 amino acids. Trimming took 4 bases from V and 4 from J, leaving 9 bases between them. The CDR3 DNA is TGTGCCAGCAGCCGTCCCGGAGGAAACACCATATATTTT. Amino acid sequence: CASSRPGGNTIYF.

This rearrangement joins TRBV9 to TRBJ2-2; a possible D gene is TRBD1 (6 bases). CDR1 is SGDLS, CDR2 YYNGEE, per germline. The CDR3 has 15 amino acids. The germline V and J ends were trimmed by 4 bases and 2 bases, with 12 bases remaining between them. The CDR3 sequence is CASSPQGSNTGELFF. In DNA, the CDR3 is TGTGCCAGCAGCCCACAGGGATCTAACACCGGGGAGCTGTTTTTT.